The clone carrying this T cell receptor (beta chain) was observed a single time. What it recognizes is unknown. This CDR3 contains 14 residues. V was shortened by 10 bases and J by 4 bases, with 20 bases between the two germline ends. Per the germline V gene, CDR1 is MNHEY and CDR2 is SVGAGI. The data are from a study of OX40 agonist ivuxolimab in advanced cancers. Overall study: Therapy given before enrollment (anti-PD-1, anti-PD-L1 or anti-CTLA-4) was allowed, and 40% to 50% had some.

The data were produced by immunoSEQ multiplex PCR, yet TCRdb's version contains in-frame clones alone and is incomplete. The table shows over 55,000 clones, with approximately 78% occurring only once. Study outcomes and limitations: More expanded clones were found, on average, in CD8+ than in CD4+ T cells. Researchers did not establish what antigens the expanded peripheral T cells target.

The genes are TRBV6-5 and TRBJ2-7; D may correspond to TRBD1 or TRBD2 (5 bases each). Sequencing was performed on CD4+ or CD8+ T cells sorted from blood, taken in a trial of the OX40 agonist ivuxolimab. This TCR was sampled from an adult with an advanced solid tumor such as melanoma, head and neck, liver or kidney cancer. This CDR3 reads CATLGASGRYEQYF. CDR3 bases: TGTGCCACTCTCGGGGCATCAGGGCGTTACGAGCAGTACTTC.